Presented here are 8 T cell receptor beta chains from one specimen sequenced in a study of cytomegalovirus exposure and HLA in healthy donors. Sequencing used immunoSEQ multiplex PCR; TCRdb keeps in-frame clones, though not all of them. This table holds 260,000 or so clones, about 90% found once. Material: PBMCs. The origin of the receptors is a woman aged 25 to 45 in good health and CMV-seronegative.

This chain joins TRBV6-1 and TRBJ1-5, with unresolved D. Germline V gene data show CDR1 as MNHNS and CDR2 as SASEGT. The CDR3 covers 15 residues. Trimming stripped 6 bases from V and 0 bases from J, with 12 bases between. CDR3 coding DNA: TGTGCCAGCAGACTTACAGATTCTAGCAATCAGCCCCAGCATTTT. Translated, it gives CASRLTDSSNQPQHF.

J is TRBJ1-5 and V is TRBV6-5; 9 nucleotides match TRBD1. The CDR3 extends over 14 amino acids. The J segment lost 7 bases and the V segment lost 4 bases, leaving 5 bases of the junction unmatched. The germline gives CDR1 MNHEY, CDR2 SVGAGI. The DNA of the CDR3 is TGTGCCAGCAGTTTAACAGGGGGCGGGCAGCCCCAGCATTTT. Translating it yields CASSLTGGGQPQHF.

The chain uses TRBV4-3 and TRBJ2-3; 11 bases are shared with TRBD2. This CDR3 has 16 residues. The germline V gene has CDR1 LGHNA and CDR2 YSLEER. The V segment lost 4 bases and the J segment 2 bases; nucleotides outside the gene matches: 5. Here the CDR3 reads CASSPLTSGNTDTQYF. CDR3 DNA: TGCGCCAGCAGCCCCTTGACTAGCGGGAACACAGATACGCAGTATTTT.

This clone was seen a single time. V is TRBV2 and J is TRBJ2-1; 8 nucleotides line up with TRBD1. J was trimmed by 9 bases and V by 6 bases; bases with no gene match: 7. Per germline, CDR1 SNHLY and CDR2 FYNNEI. The CDR3 consists of 13 residues. The CDR3 region is CASSQTGGSEQFF. The CDR3 region has the DNA TGTGCCAGCAGCCAAACAGGGGGTAGTGAGCAGTTCTTC.

V gene TRBV19 combines with J gene TRBJ1-5; no definite D call. Germline CDR1 reads LNHDA; CDR2 reads SQIVND (reference sequence). The V gene lost 3 bases and the J gene lost 4 bases, with 7 bases spanning the gap. The CDR3 is 13 amino acids. CDR3 nucleotides: TGTGCCAGTAGTATTCGTGAAAATCAGCCCCAGCATTTT. It codes for CASSIRENQPQHF.

This rearrangement joins TRBV27 to TRBJ2-7, with TRBD1 matching 9 bases. Germline CDR1 reads MNHEY; CDR2 reads SMNVEV (reference sequence). The CDR3 is made up of 13 amino acids. Trimming removed 10 bases from V and 2 bases from J; junction bases left unmatched: 6. The CDR3 sequence: CATRDRVPYEQYF. CDR3 nucleotide sequence: TGTGCCACCCGGGACAGGGTCCCCTACGAGCAGTACTTC.

This clone was detected a few times. The CDR3 DNA sequence: TGTGCCAGCAGCTTAGGGGGCCTCTACGAGCAGTACTTC. Translating it yields CASSLGGLYEQYF. The chain joins TRBV7-8 to TRBJ2-7; a weak D match, TRBD1 (5 bases). Germline CDR1 SGHVS, CDR2 FQNEAQ. Trimming left V 1 base short and J 3 bases short, with 7 bases between. This CDR3 region has 13 residues. The full variable domain, completed using reference TRBV7-8 and TRBJ2-7, is GAGVSQSPRYKVAKRGQDVALRCDPISGHVSLFWYQQALGQGPEFLTYFQNEAQLDKSGLPSDRFFAERPEGSVSTLKIQRTQQEDSAVYLCASSLGGLYEQYFGPGTRLTVT.

The genes are TRBV28 and TRBJ1-2, with TRBD1 matching 12 bases. After removal of 6 bases from V and 5 bases from J, the junction contained 4 bases not matched to a gene. CDR1 is MDHEN and CDR2 is SYDVKM in the germline V gene. This CDR3 is 14 amino acids long. In DNA form, the CDR3 reads TGTGCCAGCAGGGGACAGGGGGCGCGGTATGGCTACACCTTC. This translates into CASRGQGARYGYTF.